These T cell receptor beta chains were read from a single sample in a study of blood T cell repertoires in COVID-19. Repertoires were generated with immunoSEQ multiplex PCR, while TCRdb's copy carries only in-frame clones and drops some. The sample shows about 58,000 clones, 85% of them seen only once. The sample comprised peripheral blood. The source of these receptors is a man aged 35 to 55 with active COVID-19. The CDR3 runs from the conserved cysteine through the conserved F or W. The D gene is left open where the match is weak. Clone sizes are given selectively: once, few, many, or a class where the clone is expanded.

>TRBV18|once|TRBJ1-3|.
TGTGCCAGTTCGGACAGCCTGGCTGGAAACACCATATATTTT
CASSDSLAGNTIYF
>TRBV9|once|TRBJ2-1|.
TGTGCCAGCAGCCTCACGGACTCGTCCTACAATGAGCAGTTCTTC
CASSLTDSSYNEQFF
>TRBV14|.|TRBJ2-7|TRBD1
TGTGCCAGCAGCCTCCTAAATGCAGGGGGAAAATACGAGCAGTACTTC
CASSLLNAGGKYEQYF
>TRBV9|.|TRBJ2-3|TRBD2
TGTGCCAGCAGCGTGCCGGGAGGTACAGATACGCAGTATTTT
CASSVPGGTDTQYF
>TRBV7-3|.|TRBJ1-1|.
TGTGCCAGCAGCGAACAGGGAACGGGGACTGAAGCTTTCTTT
CASSEQGTGTEAFF
>TRBV5-1|.|TRBJ2-2|TRBD1
TGCGCCAGCGGGGGACAGGGTACGAACACCGGGGAGCTGTTTTTT
CASGGQGTNTGELFF
>TRBV3-1/TRBV3-2|.|TRBJ1-6|.
TGTGCCAGCAGCCTATTAATTAATTCACCCCTCCACTTT
CASSLLINSPLHF
>TRBV6-2/TRBV6-3|.|TRBJ2-1|.
TGTGCCAGCAGTTACTCGCCGCCGGGCGGGTTCCTCTACAATGAGCAGTTCTTC
CASSYSPPGGFLYNEQFF
>TRBV12-5|.|TRBJ2-1|TRBD1
TGTGCTAGTGGTTCCGCTGGGACAGGCTACAATGAGCAGTTCTTC
CASGSAGTGYNEQFF
>TRBV4-1|.|TRBJ1-1|.
TGCGCCAGCAGCCAACTCGCGCTATCGGACAGAGCGTTACTTATGAACACTGAAGCTTTCTTT
CASSQLALSDRALLMNTEAFF
>TRBV24-1|.|TRBJ2-1|.
TGTGCCACCAGTGACCAGGGCCCTGGCGCCTACAATGAGCAGTTCTTC
CATSDQGPGAYNEQFF
>TRBV3-1/TRBV3-2|.|TRBJ2-3|.
TGTGCCAGCAGCCAAAAGCTGCCAGGGTTAGGGAGCACAGATACGCAGTATTTT
CASSQKLPGLGSTDTQYF
>TRBV3-1/TRBV3-2|.|TRBJ2-2|TRBD1
TGTGCCAGCAGCCAGACAGGGTACACCGGGGAGCTGTTTTTT
CASSQTGYTGELFF
>TRBV7-8|few|TRBJ1-2|TRBD1
TGTGCCAGCAGCTTAGTAGGGGGCCCTTATAACTATGGCTACACCTTC
CASSLVGGPYNYGYTF
>TRBV5-1|once|TRBJ2-1|TRBD2
TGCGCCAGCAGTGGGGGGATTGTAGGACTAGCGGGATCCTACAATGAGCAGTTCTTC
CASSGGIVGLAGSYNEQFF
>TRBV28|.|TRBJ2-7|.
TGTGCCACCAACCCAGGCTCCTACGAGCAGTACTTC
CATNPGSYEQYF
>TRBV5-4|.|TRBJ2-3|TRBD2
TGTGCCAGCAGCAGGACTAGCGGGAGGGCTACAGATACGCAGTATTTT
CASSRTSGRATDTQYF
>TRBV30|.|TRBJ1-2|.
TGTGCCTGGAGTGTACGATCTGCGGTTTATGGCTACACCTTC
CAWSVRSAVYGYTF
>TRBV5-4|.|TRBJ2-1|TRBD1
TGTGCCAGCAGCTTAGCACAGGGGGCGAATAAGGGTGATGAGCAGTTCTTC
CASSLAQGANKGDEQFF
>TRBV24-1|.|TRBJ2-3|.
TGTGCCACCAGTGACCCGTACCGCGGCACAGATACGCAGTATTTT
CATSDPYRGTDTQYF
>TRBV27|once|TRBJ2-4|.
TGTGCCAGCAGTGAACAGGGTATCAGCAAAAACATTCAGTACTTC
CASSEQGISKNIQYF
>TRBV24-1|.|TRBJ1-4|.
TGTGCCACCAGCGACGCAGGGGCCGTAGGTGAAAAACTGTTTTTT
CATSDAGAVGEKLFF
>TRBV27|.|TRBJ2-7|.
TGTGCCAGCAAACAATCCATGGGGACAAGGGTCATCGAGCAGTACTTC
CASKQSMGTRVIEQYF
>TRBV2|.|TRBJ1-2|.
TGTGCCAGCAGGGAGGGATTGGGGGATAACTATGGCTACACCTTC
CASREGLGDNYGYTF
>TRBV2|.|TRBJ2-4|.
TGTGCCAGCAGTGAAAACAGTCTTCTAGCCAAAAACATTCAGTACTTC
CASSENSLLAKNIQYF
>TRBV27|.|TRBJ2-3|.
TGTGCCAGCAGTTTATCGCGCTCTAGCACAGATACGCAGTATTTT
CASSLSRSSTDTQYF
>TRBV11-2|.|TRBJ2-7|TRBD2
TGTGCCAGCAGCTTAGTGACTAGCGGGTTCTACGAGCAGTACTTC
CASSLVTSGFYEQYF
>TRBV6-6|.|TRBJ2-7|.
TGTGCCTGTCGGAGGCCCACGTACGAGCAGTACTTC
CACRRPTYEQYF
>TRBV18|.|TRBJ2-5|.
TGTGCCAGCTCACCACCGTCACTCCAAGAGACCCAGTACTTC
CASSPPSLQETQYF
>TRBV7-9|.|TRBJ2-5|TRBD2
TGTGCCAGCAGCTCCCTAGCGGTTCAAGAGACCCAGTACTTC
CASSSLAVQETQYF